One TCR beta chain is described in this entry. This CDR3 has 15 residues. The germline V gene has CDR1 SGHAT and CDR2 FQNNGV. Trimming cost V 5 bases and J 4 bases; bases outside gene matches: 6. This specimen comes from a study of blood T cell repertoires in COVID-19. Study-wide context: T cells, B-cell-depleted T cells, or PBMCs supplied cDNA or gDNA.

The protocol was immunoSEQ multiplex PCR, while the TCRdb copy is restricted to in-frame clones and leaves out a portion. The data show approximately 100,000 clones, 69% seen once. This chain connects TRBV11-2 to TRBJ2-1, with 9 bases aligning to TRBD2. The receptor's source is a man aged 80 or over with acute or convalescent COVID-19. Material for sequencing was peripheral blood. The CDR3 sequence is CASSQLAGAYNEQFF. The CDR3 bases are TGTGCCAGCAGCCAATTAGCGGGAGCATACAATGAGCAGTTCTTC.